Presented here are 12 T cell receptor beta chains from one specimen sequenced in a study of T-cell reconstitution after alpha-beta-depleted transplantation in children. Unique molecular identifiers were used to barcode this TCRbeta library. TCRdb re-called the PCR reads with MiXCR, one entry per CDR3 protein. The sample contains roughly 200,000 distinct CDR3 sequences, roughly 9% of which appear only once. The starting material was PBMCs from the stem cell graft donor, obtained from the stem cell graft. These TCRs come from a human donor who donated a stem cell graft to a child with acute lymphoblastic leukemia.

This chain uses TRBV7-9 with TRBJ2-5; D remains ambiguous. This CDR3 is 12 amino acids long. Germline CDR1 SEHNR, CDR2 FQNEAQ (reference sequence). V lost 5 bases and J lost 5, with 9 bases in between. The CDR3 DNA reads TGTGCCAGCAGCCAGGTTGTGGAGACCCAGTACTTC. Translation gives CASSQVVETQYF.

This clonotype was counted only a few times. This sequence joins TRBV7-8 and TRBJ2-1; TRBD2 agrees at 8 bases. The CDR3 totals 16 residues. J gave up 2 bases and V 3 bases, and 6 bases lay outside the gene matches. The V gene's germline CDR1 is SGHVS and CDR2 FQNEAQ. The CDR3, as DNA: TGTGCCAGCAGCTTGGTAACTAGCGGTACCTACAATGAGCAGTTCTTC. Translating it yields CASSLVTSGTYNEQFF.

The chain joins TRBV12-3 or TRBV12-4 to TRBJ2-7, with TRBD2 identical over 10 bases. V lost 6 bases and J lost 6; bases outside the gene matches: 8. The CDR3 contains 14 residues. Here the CDR3 DNA reads TGTGCCAGCAGCCGAACTAGCGGGGTCTCCGAGCAGTACTTC. It specifies CASSRTSGVSEQYF.

Ten or more counts support this clonotype. The chain combines TRBV3-1 with TRBJ2-1; D perhaps matches TRBD1 (6 bases). This CDR3 is built from 14 residues. CDR1 LGHDT and CDR2 YNNKEL come from the germline V gene (reference sequence). Trimming removed 1 base at V and 2 bases at J, with 6 bases between. CDR3 nucleotides: TGTGCCAGCAGCCAAGGGACAGCCTACAATGAGCAGTTCTTC. Translation: CASSQGTAYNEQFF.

This clonotype has only a few counts. J is TRBJ2-1 and V is TRBV24-1; possibly TRBD1 for D (5 bases). Trimming shortened V by 4 bases and J by 0 bases, and 12 bases separated the two germline ends. Germline lookup yields CDR1 KGHDR and CDR2 SFDVKD. CDR3 length equals 16 residues. CDR3: CATSDARVSSYNEQFF. The CDR3, as DNA: TGTGCCACCAGTGACGCCAGGGTCAGCTCCTACAATGAGCAGTTCTTC.

This clonotype was observed a handful of times. V usage is TRBV7-9 and J usage is TRBJ1-4, with D maybe TRBD1 (6 bases). V shed 6 bases and J shed 8 bases, with 16 bases lying between them. Germline V CDR1 and CDR2: SEHNR, FQNEAQ (reference sequence). The CDR3 contains 14 residues. CDR3 nucleotides: TGTGCCAGCAGAGGGGGACGCCTAGAAGAAAAACTGTTTTTT. This translates into CASRGGRLEEKLFF.

Regarding this clonotype: Possible read error: a much larger clone is one base away. The genes are TRBV6-6 and TRBJ1-2, with D maybe TRBD1 (6 bases). Looked up from germline, CDR1 is MNHNY and CDR2 is SVGAGI (reference sequence). This CDR3 has 13 amino acids. Trimming removed 10 bases at V and 3 bases at J, with 15 bases between. This CDR3 is CAISRQEDYGYTF. CDR3 DNA sequence: TGTGCCATCAGCAGACAGGAGGACTATGGCTACACCTTC.

A few counts support this clonotype. J is TRBJ2-1 and V is TRBV5-1; 7 nucleotides agree with TRBD2. In germline, CDR1 is SGHRS, CDR2 YFSETQ. V dropped 1 base and J dropped 12; count of bases not matched to a gene: 19. The CDR3 loop spans 17 amino acids. The CDR3: CASSLLGAAGVQVGQFF. The DNA for the CDR3 is TGCGCCAGCAGCTTGTTGGGCGCTGCGGGGGTCCAAGTAGGGCAGTTCTTC.

The sample holds a few counts of this clonotype. V usage is TRBV12-3 or TRBV12-4 and J usage is TRBJ1-5, with 9 bases identical to TRBD1. V lost 7 bases, J lost 2 bases, and 9 bases stayed unmatched. This CDR3 region has 16 residues. The CDR3 loop is CASIRTGDRGNQPQHF. The CDR3 bases are TGTGCCAGCATACGGACAGGGGATCGTGGCAATCAGCCCCAGCATTTT.

A word on this clonotype: This may be a read error: a much more frequent sequence differs by one nucleotide. Since no conserved phenylalanine or tryptophan closes the CDR3, a read error is the likely cause. The CDR3, as DNA: TGTGCCAGCACCCGGGGACAGTTCTATGGCTACACCTAC. Translation: CASTRGQFYGYTY. V is TRBV6-1 and J is TRBJ1-2; TRBD1 matches 7 bases. J was trimmed by 4 bases and V by 7 bases; bases with no gene match: 6. CDR1 is MNHNS, CDR2 SASEGT, per germline. CDR3 length equals 13 residues.

This clonotype was observed many times. This chain links TRBV19 with TRBJ1-3, with 8 positions matching TRBD1. The germline gives CDR1 LNHDA, CDR2 SQIVND (reference sequence). The CDR3 runs 13 residues. Trimming cost V 10 bases and J 3 bases; bases outside gene matches: 5. CDR3 protein: CATWTGFGNTIYF. For the CDR3, the DNA is TGTGCCACCTGGACAGGGTTTGGAAACACCATATATTTT.

This clonotype was seen repeatedly, ten times or more. The chain is built from TRBV28 and TRBJ2-5; D is unclear. The CDR3 totals 13 residues. Germline CDR1 and CDR2: MDHEN and SYDVKM. The V end lost 5 bases, the J end lost 3 bases, and 10 bases lay between the germline ends. CDR3 sequence reads: CASSPNWEETQYF. The CDR3 DNA reads TGTGCCAGCAGTCCAAATTGGGAAGAGACCCAGTACTTC. The entire variable domain, with the rest obtained from reference TRBV28 and TRBJ2-5, is as follows: DVKVTQSSRYLVKRTGEKVFLECVQDMDHENMFWYRQDPGLGLRLIYFSYDVKMKEKGDIPEGYSVSREKKERFSLILESASTNQTSMYLCASSPNWEETQYFGPGTRLLVL.